Listed below are T cell receptor beta chains from one sample, sequenced in a study of blood T cell repertoires in COVID-19. Profiled with immunoSEQ multiplex PCR; TCRdb holds only in-frame clones, not every one. The sample includes 120,000 or so clones, around 80% seen only once; the top ten take roughly a sixth. Sequencing used peripheral blood. These receptors were collected from a man between 25 and 39 years old with COVID-19, enrolled during active disease. CDR3s include the opening cysteine and the closing phenylalanine or tryptophan. The D gene is left open where the match is weak.

NA,TRBJ1-5,TRBV4-2,TGTGCCAGCAGCCTGGACACAGGTAGCAATCAGCCCCAGCATTTT,CASSLDTGSNQPQHF
NA,TRBJ2-1,TRBV11-3,TGTGCCAGCAGCCCGGACAGCCCCGAGCAGTTCTTC,CASSPDSPEQFF
TRBD1,TRBJ1-2,TRBV9,TGTGCCAGCAGCGCAGACAGGGGACCTGGCTATGGCTACACCTTC,CASSADRGPGYGYTF
NA,TRBJ1-2,TRBV7-2,TGTGCCAGCAGCTTATACCCGGGACAAACCTATGGCTACACCTTC,CASSLYPGQTYGYTF
NA,TRBJ2-7,TRBV28,TGTGCCAGCAGTCTCCCCCCCGGAGGAGGTAGCTACGAGCAGTACTTC,CASSLPPGGGSYEQYF
NA,TRBJ1-2,TRBV6-5,TGTGCCAGCAGTTACTCAACGGGGTCTGGCTATGGCTACACCTTC,CASSYSTGSGYGYTF
NA,TRBJ2-3,TRBV10-3,TGTGCCATCAGTGAGTCAGCTTGGCTAGCCGGGACAGATACGCAGTATTTT,CAISESAWLAGTDTQYF
TRBD2,TRBJ2-3,TRBV3-1/TRBV3-2,TGTGCCAGCAGCCTGACTAGCGGGATGGGTTCGGATACGCAGTATTTT,CASSLTSGMGSDTQYF
NA,TRBJ2-1,TRBV28,TGTGCCAGCGGGGAGCCCCTGGCGGCAAGCTCCTACAATGAGCAGTTCTTC,CASGEPLAASSYNEQFF
TRBD1,TRBJ2-1,TRBV9,TGTGCCAGCAGCTTTCCTAAAACAGGGGCGCAATCGGACAATGAGCAGTTCTTC,CASSFPKTGAQSDNEQFF
TRBD1,TRBJ1-2,TRBV6-1,TGTGCCAGCAGTGCAGCATCTGATGCGACAGGGGTTGGGTCTACCTTC,CASSAASDATGVGSTF
NA,TRBJ1-2,TRBV30,TGTGCCTGGACTAGATACGGTGGCTACACCTTC,CAWTRYGGYTF